Sequencing of this T cell receptor beta chain was carried out in a study of identifying expanded T cells in peripheral blood. Repertoires were generated with immunoSEQ multiplex PCR, while TCRdb's copy carries only in-frame clones and drops some. The data contain about 100,000 clones, about 91% of them singletons. Collection occurred without any documented infections or immune events in donors. The CDR3 has 14 residues. V lost 5 bases, J lost 4 bases, and 4 bases stayed unmatched. CDR1 is SGHRS and CDR2 is YFSETQ in the germline V gene. Sample: blood. This chain uses TRBV5-1 with TRBJ2-3, with 10 nucleotides matching TRBD2. The origin of this receptor is a person aged 18 to 69 in good health. The CDR3 loop reads CASRSSGRADTQYF. The CDR3 DNA reads as TGCGCCAGCAGATCTAGCGGGAGAGCAGATACGCAGTATTTT.